The present entry profiles one T cell receptor beta chain with its context. This entry belongs to a study of blood T cell repertoires in COVID-19. Study summary: Some COVID-19 samples were acute and others convalescent; all came from the United States, Italy and Spain. Sample material is recorded as cDNA or gDNA derived from T cells, B-cell-depleted T cells, or PBMCs.

The CDR3 runs 14 residues. The germline V gene has CDR1 MNHEY and CDR2 SVGAGI. V dropped 2 bases and J dropped 9; count of bases not matched to a gene: 8. Per the authors' pipeline: Amplified reference gene primers provided the basis for estimating nucleated cell counts. Clones were read by immunoSEQ multiplex PCR, and TCRdb kept only the in-frame ones, dropping some. Clone size and V and J calls were adopted from that table, with D and trimming inferred from the DNA. The sample has roughly 230,000 clones, 70% to 90% seen once. Input material: peripheral blood. The chain carries TRBV6-5 and TRBJ2-7; 9 bases are a match to TRBD1. This clonotype was sampled from a man in his forties or fifties with acute or convalescent COVID-19. The CDR3 region is CASSYVSGTGTQYF. The CDR3 bases are TGTGCCAGCAGTTACGTCTCCGGGACAGGGACGCAGTACTTC.